This T cell receptor (beta chain) was observed in a study of T cells in Graves' hyperthyroidism and ophthalmopathy. Across the whole study: Blood was drawn when the patient was first diagnosed and still untreated.

TCR beta CDR3 regions were amplified from RNA. HTBI primers were employed in a first-round RT-PCR of the TCR CDR3. MiXCR, run by TCRdb on the multiplex PCR reads, gives a single entry per CDR3 protein. The sample comprises around 500,000 distinct CDR3 sequences, roughly 15% of which are singletons, and approximately 15% rests with the top ten. CDR3 length: 13 amino acids. CDR1 is SGHRS and CDR2 is YFSETQ in the germline V gene. The V and J ends lost 4 bases and 3 bases respectively, with 11 bases between them. This clonotype was recorded many times. The V call is TRBV5-1, the J call TRBJ2-7; D perhaps matches TRBD2 (6 bases). This receptor was identified in a woman between 40 and 55 years old with Graves' hyperthyroidism. Input material: blood. The chain's CDR3 is CASSETSHYEQYF. Written as DNA, the CDR3 is TGCGCCAGCAGCGAAACTAGCCACTACGAGCAGTACTTC.